This T cell receptor (beta chain) appears in the sequencing data of a study of T-cell memory formation after mild COVID-19. This clonotype was seen a handful of times. TCRdb redid the calling of the 5' RACE reads with MiXCR, one entry per CDR3 protein. Seen here are about 44,000 distinct CDR3 sequences, around 6.3% observed once, and the top ten hold roughly 0.79%. In germline, CDR1 is DFQATT, CDR2 SNEGSKA (reference sequence). The CDR3 covers 15 residues. Trimming pared 4 bases from V and 11 bases from J, leaving 26 bases between. The source of this sequence is an adult who had mild COVID-19 (a few samples of this study predate the infection). Cell type and time point are not known. The chain combines TRBV20-1 with TRBJ1-1; maybe TRBD1 (5 bases). The source material was PBMCs or a T cell subset sorted from them (not recorded which). CDR3 loop: CSAKPVRDPPLYAFF. Here the CDR3 DNA reads TGCAGTGCTAAACCAGTCCGGGACCCACCATTGTACGCTTTCTTT.